The 9 T cell receptor beta chains given below trace back to one sample, sequenced in a study of breast tumors, draining lymph nodes, adjacent tissues. TCRdb fed the multiplex PCR reads into MiXCR, producing one record per CDR3 protein. The sample holds about 63,000 distinct CDR3 sequences; less than 60% are singletons and the top ten take roughly a fifth. Sequencing used breast tumor tissue. The receptors here all came from a female donor with breast cancer. Some clones in this sample may be carry-over from other donors' samples.

This clonotype was picked up many times. The CDR3 nucleotides read TGTGCCAGCAGTTCCCCTCAAAACCCGACAGATACGCAGTATTTT. Its protein product is CASSSPQNPTDTQYF. The V and J genes are TRBV12-3 or TRBV12-4 and TRBJ2-3; D remains unclear. Trimming shortened V by 4 bases and J by 3 bases, and 14 bases separated the two germline ends. The CDR3 consists of 15 residues.

The rearrangement uses TRBV20-1 and TRBJ1-6, with unresolved D. Germline-derived CDR1 and CDR2 are DFQATT and SNEGSKA (reference sequence). Trimming removed 1 base from V and 8 bases from J, with 12 bases in between. The CDR3 is made up of 14 amino acids. The CDR3 reads CSARGTGGDSPLHF. In DNA, the CDR3 is TGCAGTGCTAGAGGGACCGGCGGAGATTCACCCCTCCACTTT.

This clonotype came up many times. The rearrangement uses TRBV5-1 and TRBJ2-7; D unresolved. The CDR3 has 13 residues. The V gene lost 5 bases and the J gene lost 5 bases, with 14 bases spanning the gap. Germline lookup yields CDR1 SGHRS and CDR2 YFSETQ. This CDR3 reads CASRPALPDEQYF. CDR3 coding DNA: TGCGCCAGCAGACCCGCTTTACCCGACGAGCAGTACTTC.

The J gene is TRBJ2-7, the V gene TRBV2; no clear D gene. CDR1 SNHLY and CDR2 FYNNEI come from the germline V gene. Trimming pared 3 bases from V and 1 base from J, leaving 10 bases between. This CDR3 is built from 14 residues. The CDR3 spells CASSDGRISYEQYF. Written as DNA, the CDR3 is TGTGCCAGCAGTGACGGGCGGATATCCTACGAGCAGTACTTC.

CDR3 protein: CASRVGGLSTDTQYF. CDR3 sequence (DNA): TGCGCCAGCAGGGTGGGGGGACTCAGCACAGATACGCAGTATTTT. The chain links TRBV5-1 to TRBJ2-3; perhaps TRBD2 as D (6 bases). Germline-derived CDR1 and CDR2 are SGHRS and YFSETQ. The CDR3 loop spans 15 amino acids. V was cut by 5 bases and J by 0 bases, with 13 bases left in between.

The chain uses TRBV9 and TRBJ1-2; 7 bases agree with TRBD1. Losses at the gene ends were 4 bases for V and 8 bases for J; bases not matched to a gene: 14. Germline V gene data show CDR1 as SGDLS and CDR2 as YYNGEE. CDR3 length equals 15 residues. The CDR3: CASSLPPDRVEGYTF. The CDR3 coding sequence is TGTGCCAGCAGCCTCCCTCCCGACAGGGTGGAAGGCTACACCTTC.

The chain has TRBV12-3 or TRBV12-4 and TRBJ2-1, with TRBD1 matching 10 bases. This CDR3 is 15 amino acids long. Trimming cost V 3 bases and J 10 bases; bases outside gene matches: 9. The CDR3 loop is CASSFAGQGQDEQFF. The CDR3 DNA is TGTGCCAGCAGTTTCGCGGGACAGGGGCAAGACGAGCAGTTCTTC.

In its sample, this clonotype was seen many times. V gene TRBV12-3 or TRBV12-4 combines with J gene TRBJ2-1, with 9 bases identical to TRBD2. V was clipped by 7 bases and J by 7 bases; unmatched bases: 14. This CDR3 is built from 16 residues. CDR3 sequence (DNA): TGTGCCAGCACCCCGCCTTGGCGGGAGGGCCGGAATGAGCAGTTCTTC. It specifies CASTPPWREGRNEQFF.

The chain links TRBV7-9 to TRBJ2-6; D is unclear. CDR3 length: 14 amino acids. Per germline, CDR1 SEHNR and CDR2 FQNEAQ (reference sequence). The CDR3 DNA reads TGTGCAGCTTATCTCTCCCCGGAGACCAACGTCCTGACTTTC. Translated, it gives CAAYLSPETNVLTF.